The clone carrying this T cell receptor (beta chain) was recorded only once. Its specificity is not known. These data are taken from a study of T cell responses to AZD1222 COVID-19 vaccine. Whole-study context: Second doses were pooled across both intervals (about 4 or about 12 weeks). Whole-study findings and limits: Spike-wide coverage was observed for vaccine-associated CD4 TCRs, with dominant responses at 160-218 and 743-854. The donor group comprised mostly white British people and more females; the analysis possibly underestimated clonal diversity.

Sequencing was performed with immunoSEQ multiplex PCR; in TCRdb, only in-frame clones are kept and a portion is missing. The sample carries approximately 170,000 clones, 91% recorded once. The V and J ends lost 6 bases and 3 bases, in that order; junction bases with no gene match: 10. The CDR3 extends over 15 amino acids. Germline loops: CDR1 SNHLY, CDR2 FYNNEI. The sequence was obtained from an adult in good health. The sample here was peripheral blood, taken on day 0 of AZD1222 vaccination. The V gene is TRBV2, the J gene TRBJ1-2, with 7 bases that match TRBD1. CDR3 in amino acids: CASRVQSGGDYGYTF. Written as DNA, the CDR3 is TGTGCCAGCAGGGTACAATCAGGGGGTGACTATGGCTACACCTTC.